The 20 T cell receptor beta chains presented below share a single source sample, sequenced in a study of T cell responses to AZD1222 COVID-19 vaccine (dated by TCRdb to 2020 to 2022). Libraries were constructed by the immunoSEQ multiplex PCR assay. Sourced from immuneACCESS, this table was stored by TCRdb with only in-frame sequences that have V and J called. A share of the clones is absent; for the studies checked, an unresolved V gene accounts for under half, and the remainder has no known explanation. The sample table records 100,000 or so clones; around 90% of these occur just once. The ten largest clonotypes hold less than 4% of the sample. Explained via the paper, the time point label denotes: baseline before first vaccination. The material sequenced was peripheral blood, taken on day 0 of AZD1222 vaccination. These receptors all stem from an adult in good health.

The CDR3 here is CASSVTRDVNNEQFF. The CDR3 DNA sequence: TGTGCCAGCAGCGTAACCCGGGACGTAAACAATGAGCAGTTCTTC. J is TRBJ2-1 and V is TRBV7-2; D could derive from TRBD1 or TRBD2 (5 bases each). The CDR3 consists of 15 residues. V lost 5 bases, J lost 5 bases, and 16 bases lay in between. CDR1 and CDR2 from the germline V gene are SGHTA and FQGNSA. Supplemented by reference TRBV7-2 and TRBJ2-1, the full variable domain reads GAGVSQSPSNKVTEKGKDVELRCDPISGHTALYWYRQSLGQGLEFLIYFQGNSAPDKSGLPSDRFSAERTGGSVSTLTIQRTQQEDSAVYLCASSVTRDVNNEQFFGPGTRLTVL.

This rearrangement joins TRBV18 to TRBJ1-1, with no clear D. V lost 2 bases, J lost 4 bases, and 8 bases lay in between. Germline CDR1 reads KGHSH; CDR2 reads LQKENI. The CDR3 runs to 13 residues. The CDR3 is CASSPGSVTEAFF. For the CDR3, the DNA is TGTGCCAGCTCACCAGGATCGGTCACTGAAGCTTTCTTT.

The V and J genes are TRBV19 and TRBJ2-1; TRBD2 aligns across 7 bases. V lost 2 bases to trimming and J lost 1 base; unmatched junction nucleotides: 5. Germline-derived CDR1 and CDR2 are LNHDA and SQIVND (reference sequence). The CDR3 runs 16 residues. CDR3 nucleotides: TGTGCCAGTAGTATACAGGTAGCGGGTTCCTACAATGAGCAGTTCTTC. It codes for CASSIQVAGSYNEQFF.

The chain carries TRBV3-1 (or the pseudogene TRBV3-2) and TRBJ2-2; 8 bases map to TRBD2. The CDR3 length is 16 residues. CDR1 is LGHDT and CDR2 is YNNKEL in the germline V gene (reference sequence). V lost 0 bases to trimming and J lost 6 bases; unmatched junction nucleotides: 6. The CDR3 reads CASSQERGRPPGELFF. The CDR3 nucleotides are TGTGCCAGCAGCCAAGAACGCGGGAGGCCCCCCGGGGAGCTGTTTTTT.

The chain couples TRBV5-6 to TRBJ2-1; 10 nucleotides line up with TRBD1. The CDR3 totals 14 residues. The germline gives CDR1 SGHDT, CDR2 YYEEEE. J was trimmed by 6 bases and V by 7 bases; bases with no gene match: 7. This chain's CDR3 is CASCPGTGANEQFF. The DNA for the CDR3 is TGTGCCAGCTGTCCCGGGACAGGGGCCAATGAGCAGTTCTTC.

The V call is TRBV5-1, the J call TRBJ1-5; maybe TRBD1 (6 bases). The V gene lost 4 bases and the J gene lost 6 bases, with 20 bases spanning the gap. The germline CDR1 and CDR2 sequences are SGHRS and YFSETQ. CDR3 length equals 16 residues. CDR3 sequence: CASSPLGGRDGQPQHF. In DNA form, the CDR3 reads TGCGCCAGCAGCCCGCTGGGGGGCAGGGATGGTCAGCCCCAGCATTTT. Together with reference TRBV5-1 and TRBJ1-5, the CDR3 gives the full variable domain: KAGVTQTPRYLIKTRGQQVTLSCSPISGHRSVSWYQQTPGQGLQFLFEYFSETQRNKGNFPGRFSGRQFSNSRSEMNVSTLELGDSALYLCASSPLGGRDGQPQHFGDGTRLSIL.

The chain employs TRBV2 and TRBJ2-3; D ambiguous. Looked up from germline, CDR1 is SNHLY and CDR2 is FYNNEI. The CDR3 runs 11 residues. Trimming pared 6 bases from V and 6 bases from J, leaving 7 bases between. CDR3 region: CASSLKDTQYF. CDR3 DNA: TGTGCCAGCAGCCTAAAGGATACGCAGTATTTT. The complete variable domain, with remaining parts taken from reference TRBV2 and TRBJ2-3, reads EPEVTQTPSHQVTQMGQEVILRCVPISNHLYFYWYRQILGQKVEFLVSFYNNEISEKSEIFDDQFSVERPDGSNFTLKIRSTKLEDSAMYFCASSLKDTQYFGPGTRLTVL.

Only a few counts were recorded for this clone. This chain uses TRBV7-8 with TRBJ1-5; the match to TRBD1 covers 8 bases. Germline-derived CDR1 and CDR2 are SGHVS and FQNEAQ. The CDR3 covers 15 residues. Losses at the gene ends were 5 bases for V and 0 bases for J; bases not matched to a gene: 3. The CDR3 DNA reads TGTGCCAGCAGCCGACAGGGGTCTAGCAATCAGCCCCAGCATTTT. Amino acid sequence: CASSRQGSSNQPQHF.

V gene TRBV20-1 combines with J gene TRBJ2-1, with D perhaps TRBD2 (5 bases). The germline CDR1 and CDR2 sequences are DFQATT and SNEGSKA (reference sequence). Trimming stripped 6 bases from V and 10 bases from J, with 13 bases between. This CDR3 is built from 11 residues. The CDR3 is CSATGKLEQFF. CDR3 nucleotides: TGCAGTGCCACCGGGAAACTAGAGCAGTTCTTC.

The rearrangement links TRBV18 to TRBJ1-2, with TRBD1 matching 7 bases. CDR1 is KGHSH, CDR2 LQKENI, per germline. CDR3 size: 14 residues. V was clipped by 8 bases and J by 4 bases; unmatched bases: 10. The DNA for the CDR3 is TGTGCCAGCGAAGGGAACGACAGGGCCTATGGCTACACCTTC. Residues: CASEGNDRAYGYTF.

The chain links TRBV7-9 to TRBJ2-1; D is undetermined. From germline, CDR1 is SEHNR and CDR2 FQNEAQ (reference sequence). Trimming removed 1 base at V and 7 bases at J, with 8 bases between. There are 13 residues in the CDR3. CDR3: CASSLGRSNEQFF. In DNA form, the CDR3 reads TGTGCCAGCAGCTTAGGAAGGTCGAATGAGCAGTTCTTC. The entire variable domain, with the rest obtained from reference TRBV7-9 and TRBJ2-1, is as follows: DTGVSQNPRHKITKRGQNVTFRCDPISEHNRLYWYRQTLGQGPEFLTYFQNEAQLEKSRLLSDRFSAERPKGSFSTLEIQRTEQGDSAMYLCASSLGRSNEQFFGPGTRLTVL.

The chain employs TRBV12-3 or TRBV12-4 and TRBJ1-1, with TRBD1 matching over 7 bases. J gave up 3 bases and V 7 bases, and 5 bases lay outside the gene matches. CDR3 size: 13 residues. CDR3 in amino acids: CASTTGVHTEAFF. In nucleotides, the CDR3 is TGTGCCAGCACCACAGGGGTACACACTGAAGCTTTCTTT.

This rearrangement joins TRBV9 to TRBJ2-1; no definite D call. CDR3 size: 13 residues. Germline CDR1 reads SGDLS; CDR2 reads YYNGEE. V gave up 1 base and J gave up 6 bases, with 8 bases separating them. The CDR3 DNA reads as TGTGCCAGCAGCGTACAAAGTTCCAATGAGCAGTTCTTC. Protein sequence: CASSVQSSNEQFF.

The CDR3, as DNA: TGTGCCAGCAGTGGGTTGGACAGGGCAACTAATGAAAAACTGTTTTTT. As protein: CASSGLDRATNEKLFF. The chain uses TRBV2 and TRBJ1-4; TRBD1 matches at 8 bases. In germline, CDR1 is SNHLY, CDR2 FYNNEI. Losses at the gene ends were 4 bases for V and 0 bases for J; bases not matched to a gene: 4. The CDR3 totals 16 residues.

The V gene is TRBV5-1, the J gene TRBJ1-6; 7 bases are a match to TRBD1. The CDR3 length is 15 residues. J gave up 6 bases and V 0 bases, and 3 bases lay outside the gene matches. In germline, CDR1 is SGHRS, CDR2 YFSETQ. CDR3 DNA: TGCGCCAGCAGCTTGGGGACAGGTCGTAATTCACCCCTCCACTTT. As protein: CASSLGTGRNSPLHF. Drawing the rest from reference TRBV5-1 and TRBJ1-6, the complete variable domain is KAGVTQTPRYLIKTRGQQVTLSCSPISGHRSVSWYQQTPGQGLQFLFEYFSETQRNKGNFPGRFSGRQFSNSRSEMNVSTLELGDSALYLCASSLGTGRNSPLHFGNGTRLTVT.

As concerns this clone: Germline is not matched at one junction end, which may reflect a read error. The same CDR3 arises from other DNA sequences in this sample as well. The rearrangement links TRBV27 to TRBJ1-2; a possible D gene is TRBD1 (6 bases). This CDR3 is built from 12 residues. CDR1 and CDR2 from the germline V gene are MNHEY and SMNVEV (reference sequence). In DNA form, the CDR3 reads TGTGCCAGCAGCCCCAGGGGCTATGGCTATACCTTC. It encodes CASSPRGYGYTF.

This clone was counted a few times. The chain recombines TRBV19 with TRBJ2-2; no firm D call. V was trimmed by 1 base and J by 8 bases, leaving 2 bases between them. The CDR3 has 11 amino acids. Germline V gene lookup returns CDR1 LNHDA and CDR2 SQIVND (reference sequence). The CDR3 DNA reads TGTGCCAGTAGTATAGTGGGGGAGCTGTTTTTT. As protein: CASSIVGELFF. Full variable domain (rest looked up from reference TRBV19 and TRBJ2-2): DGGITQSPKYLFRKEGQNVTLSCEQNLNHDAMYWYRQDPGQGLRLIYYSQIVNDFQKGDIAEGYSVSREKKESFPLTVTSAQKNPTAFYLCASSIVGELFFGEGSRLTVL.

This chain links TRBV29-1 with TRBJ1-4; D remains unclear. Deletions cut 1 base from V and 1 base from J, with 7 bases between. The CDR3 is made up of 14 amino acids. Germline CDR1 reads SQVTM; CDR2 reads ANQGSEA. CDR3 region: CSVEVRRTNEKLFF. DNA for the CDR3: TGCAGCGTTGAAGTCCGGAGAACTAATGAAAAACTGTTTTTT. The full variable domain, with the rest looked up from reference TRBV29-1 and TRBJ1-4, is SAVISQKPSRDICQRGTSLTIQCQVDSQVTMMFWYRQQPGQSLTLIATANQGSEATYESGFVIDKFPISRPNLTFSTLTVSNMSPEDSSIYLCSVEVRRTNEKLFFGSGTQLSVL.

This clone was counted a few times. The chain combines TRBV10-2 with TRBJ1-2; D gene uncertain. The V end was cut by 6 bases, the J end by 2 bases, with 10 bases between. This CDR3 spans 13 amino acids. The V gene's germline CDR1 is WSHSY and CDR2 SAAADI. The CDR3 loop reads CASSNGINYGYTF. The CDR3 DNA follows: TGCGCCAGCAGCAACGGGATAAACTATGGCTACACCTTC.

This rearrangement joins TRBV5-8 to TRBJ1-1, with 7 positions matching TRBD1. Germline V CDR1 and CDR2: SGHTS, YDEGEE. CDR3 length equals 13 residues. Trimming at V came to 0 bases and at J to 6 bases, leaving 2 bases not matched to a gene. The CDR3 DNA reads TGTGCCAGCAGCTTGGCAGGGGGTGCTGAAGCTTTCTTT. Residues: CASSLAGGAEAFF.